This paragraph covers one TCR beta chain sequence. No antigen is known for it. The donors, nominally healthy at sampling, likely had unrecorded immune exposures. PCR employed 60 Vbeta and 13 Jbeta primers. Generated by immunoSEQ multiplex PCR, the TCRdb table keeps only in-frame clones and is missing some. In total, the table holds approximately 130,000 clones. The record originates from a study of cytomegalovirus exposure and HLA in healthy donors. Study-wide findings and caveats: Confirmation was obtained in vitro that a few CMV-associated chains are specific for CMV antigens.

Per the germline V gene, CDR1 is MNHEY and CDR2 is SVGAGI. The junction had 10 bases not matched to a gene; V was cut back by 6 bases and J by 8 bases. The CDR3 sequence is 15 residues long. V usage is TRBV6-5 and J usage is TRBJ2-1; 10 bases are a match to TRBD2. Sequencing was done on a sample of PBMCs. The receptor's source is a woman in her sixties in good health and CMV-seronegative. CDR3 residues: CASRRPSGSRDEQFF. The CDR3 region has the DNA TGTGCCAGCAGGAGACCTAGCGGGAGTAGGGATGAGCAGTTCTTC.